A single TCR beta chain is shown here with its context. This specimen comes from a study of blood T cell repertoires in COVID-19. Data came from immunoSEQ multiplex PCR; TCRdb stores just in-frame clones and leaves some out. Among about 320,000 clones listed, 90% were seen once. This sequence originates from a man aged 60 to 69 who had recovered from COVID-19. The specimen sequenced was PBMCs or T cells enriched from blood (not recorded which).

The CDR3 bases are TGTGCCAGCTCACCGGGAGAAAACTATGGCTACACCTTC. Amino acids: CASSPGENYGYTF. V is TRBV18 and J is TRBJ1-2; no firm D call. The germline gives CDR1 KGHSH, CDR2 LQKENI. Trimming removed 3 bases at V and 2 bases at J, with 7 bases between. The CDR3 runs to 13 residues.